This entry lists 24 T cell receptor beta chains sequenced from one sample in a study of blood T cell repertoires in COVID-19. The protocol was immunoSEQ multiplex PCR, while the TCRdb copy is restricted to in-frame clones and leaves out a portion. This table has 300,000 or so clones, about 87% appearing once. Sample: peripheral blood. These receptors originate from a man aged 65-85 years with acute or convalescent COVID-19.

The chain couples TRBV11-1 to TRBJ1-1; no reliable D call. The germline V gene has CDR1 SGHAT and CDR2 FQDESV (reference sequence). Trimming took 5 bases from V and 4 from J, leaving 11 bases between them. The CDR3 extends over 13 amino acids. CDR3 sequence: CASSLNSGTEAFF. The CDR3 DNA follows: TGTGCCAGCAGCCTCAACTCGGGCACTGAAGCTTTCTTT.

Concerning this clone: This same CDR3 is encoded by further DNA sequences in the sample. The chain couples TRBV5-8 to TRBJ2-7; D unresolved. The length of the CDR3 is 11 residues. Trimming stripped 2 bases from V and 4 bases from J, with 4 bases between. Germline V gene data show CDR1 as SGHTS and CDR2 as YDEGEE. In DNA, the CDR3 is TGTGCCAGCAGCTTACGGTACGAGCAGTACTTC. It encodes CASSLRYEQYF.

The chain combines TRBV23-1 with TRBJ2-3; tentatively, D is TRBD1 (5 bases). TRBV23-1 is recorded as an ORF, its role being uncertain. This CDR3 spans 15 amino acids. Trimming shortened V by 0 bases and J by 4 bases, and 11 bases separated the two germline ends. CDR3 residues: CASSQSWEGADTQYF. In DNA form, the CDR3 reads TGCGCCAGCAGTCAATCGTGGGAAGGGGCAGATACGCAGTATTTT.

The CDR3 protein is CASSQGGHADGYTF. The CDR3 DNA follows: TGCGCCAGCAGCCAAGGAGGACATGCGGATGGCTACACCTTC. The V gene is TRBV4-3, the J gene TRBJ1-2, with TRBD1 as a possible D gene (5 bases). V was cut by 1 base and J by 6 bases, with 12 bases left in between. The CDR3 is made up of 14 amino acids. In germline, CDR1 is LGHNA, CDR2 YSLEER.

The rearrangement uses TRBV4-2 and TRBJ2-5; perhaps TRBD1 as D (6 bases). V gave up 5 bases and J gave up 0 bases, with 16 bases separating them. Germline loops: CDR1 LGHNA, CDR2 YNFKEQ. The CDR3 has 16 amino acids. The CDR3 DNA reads TGTGCCAGCAGCATAGGGGGACCCAGATACCAAGAGACCCAGTACTTC. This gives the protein CASSIGGPRYQETQYF.

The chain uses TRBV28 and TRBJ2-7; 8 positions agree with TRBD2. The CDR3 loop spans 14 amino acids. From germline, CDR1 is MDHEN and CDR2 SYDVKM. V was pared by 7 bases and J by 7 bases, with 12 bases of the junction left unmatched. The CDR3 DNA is TGTGCCAGCAACGATAACGGGAGGGCGGGTGAGCAGTACTTC. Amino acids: CASNDNGRAGEQYF.

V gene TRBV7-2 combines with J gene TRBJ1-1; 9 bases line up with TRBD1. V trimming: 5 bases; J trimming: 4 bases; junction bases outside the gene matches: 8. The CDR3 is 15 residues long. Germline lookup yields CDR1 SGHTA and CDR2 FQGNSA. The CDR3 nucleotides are TGTGCCAGCAGCACACGGGGACAGGGAGCCACTGAAGCTTTCTTT. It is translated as CASSTRGQGATEAFF.

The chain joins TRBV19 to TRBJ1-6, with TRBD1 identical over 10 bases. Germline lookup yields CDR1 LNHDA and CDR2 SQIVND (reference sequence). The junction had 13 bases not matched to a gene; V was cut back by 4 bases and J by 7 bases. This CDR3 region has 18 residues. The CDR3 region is CASSTLPGQGWNNSPLHF. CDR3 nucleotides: TGTGCCAGTAGTACTCTCCCGGGACAGGGGTGGAACAATTCACCCCTCCACTTT.

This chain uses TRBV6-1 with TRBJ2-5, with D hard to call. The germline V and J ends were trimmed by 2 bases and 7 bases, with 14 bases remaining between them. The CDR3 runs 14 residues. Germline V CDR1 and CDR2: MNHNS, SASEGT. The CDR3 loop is CASSETFPGATQYF. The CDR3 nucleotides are TGTGCCAGCAGTGAAACGTTTCCGGGTGCGACCCAGTACTTC.

CDR3 DNA sequence: TGTGCCAGCAGCTCGAATCGACAGGGGGCTTACGAGCAGTACTTC. Encoded protein: CASSSNRQGAYEQYF. The rearrangement links TRBV5-4 to TRBJ2-7; 10 bases are shared with TRBD1. Germline lookup yields CDR1 SGHNT and CDR2 YYREEE (reference sequence). The CDR3 has 15 amino acids. With V trimmed by 3 bases and J by 4 bases, 7 bases remained unmatched.

This CDR3 is CASSRGGGAYEQYF. The CDR3 bases are TGCGCCAGCAGCCGAGGCGGGGGGGCCTACGAGCAGTACTTC. The chain recombines TRBV5-1 with TRBJ2-7, with 9 positions matching TRBD2. Trimming cost V 4 bases and J 2 bases; bases outside gene matches: 4. The V gene's germline CDR1 is SGHRS and CDR2 YFSETQ. This CDR3 is built from 14 residues.

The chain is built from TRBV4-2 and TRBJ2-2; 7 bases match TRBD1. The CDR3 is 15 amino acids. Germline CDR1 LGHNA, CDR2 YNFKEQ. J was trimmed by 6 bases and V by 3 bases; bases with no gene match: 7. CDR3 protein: CASSQRQGAPGELFF. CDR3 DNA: TGTGCCAGCAGCCAGCGACAGGGAGCACCCGGGGAGCTGTTTTTT.

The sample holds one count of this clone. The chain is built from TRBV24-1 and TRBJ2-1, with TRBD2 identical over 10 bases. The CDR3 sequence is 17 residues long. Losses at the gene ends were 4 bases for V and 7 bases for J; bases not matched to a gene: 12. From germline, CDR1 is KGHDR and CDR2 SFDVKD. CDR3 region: CATSDLDGSSGRNEQFF. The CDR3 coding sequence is TGTGCCACCAGTGACCTGGACGGATCTAGCGGGAGAAATGAGCAGTTCTTC.

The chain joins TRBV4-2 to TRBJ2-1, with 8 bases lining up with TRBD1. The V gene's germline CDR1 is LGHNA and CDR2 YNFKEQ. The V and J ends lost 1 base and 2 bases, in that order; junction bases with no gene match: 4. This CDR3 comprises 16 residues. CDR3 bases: TGTGCCAGCAGCCAAGCTCAGGGGGCGACCTACAATGAGCAGTTCTTC. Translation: CASSQAQGATYNEQFF.

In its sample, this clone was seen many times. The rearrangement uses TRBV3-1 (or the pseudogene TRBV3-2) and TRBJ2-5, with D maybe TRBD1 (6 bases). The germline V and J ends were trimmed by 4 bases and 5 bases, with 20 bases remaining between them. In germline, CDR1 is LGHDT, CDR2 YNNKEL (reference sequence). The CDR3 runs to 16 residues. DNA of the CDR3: TGTGCCAGCAGCCGCCACACGGGACACTCTGGGGAGACCCAGTACTTC. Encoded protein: CASSRHTGHSGETQYF.

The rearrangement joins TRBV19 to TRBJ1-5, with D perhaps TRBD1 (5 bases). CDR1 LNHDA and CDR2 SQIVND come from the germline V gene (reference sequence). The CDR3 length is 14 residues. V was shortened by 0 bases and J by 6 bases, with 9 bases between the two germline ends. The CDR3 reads CASSIESTGQPQHF. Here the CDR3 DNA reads TGTGCCAGTAGTATAGAAAGCACAGGTCAGCCCCAGCATTTT.

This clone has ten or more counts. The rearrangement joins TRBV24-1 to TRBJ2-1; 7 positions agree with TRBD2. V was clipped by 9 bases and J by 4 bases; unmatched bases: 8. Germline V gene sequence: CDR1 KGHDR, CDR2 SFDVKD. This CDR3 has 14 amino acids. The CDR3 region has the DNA TGTGCCACCCAGGGAGGGCAGGAGTACAATGAGCAGTTCTTC. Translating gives CATQGGQEYNEQFF.

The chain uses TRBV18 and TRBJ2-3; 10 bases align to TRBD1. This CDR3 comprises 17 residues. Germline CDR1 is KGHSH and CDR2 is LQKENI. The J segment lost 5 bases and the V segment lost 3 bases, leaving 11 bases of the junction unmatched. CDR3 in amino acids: CASSPTGQGTSGDTQYF. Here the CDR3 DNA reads TGTGCCAGCTCACCCACGGGACAGGGGACCTCTGGAGATACGCAGTATTTT.

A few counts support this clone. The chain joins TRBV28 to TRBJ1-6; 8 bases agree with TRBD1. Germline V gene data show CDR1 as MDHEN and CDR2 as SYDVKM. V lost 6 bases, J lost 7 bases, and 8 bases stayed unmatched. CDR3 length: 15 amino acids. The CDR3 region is CASSLLDRANSPLHF. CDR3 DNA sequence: TGTGCCAGCAGCCTTCTGGACAGGGCAAATTCACCCCTCCACTTT.

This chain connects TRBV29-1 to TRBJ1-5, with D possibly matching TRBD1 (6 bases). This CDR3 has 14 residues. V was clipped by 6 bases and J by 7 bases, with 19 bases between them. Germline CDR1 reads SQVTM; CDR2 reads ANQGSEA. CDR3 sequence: CSVATGLARQPQHF. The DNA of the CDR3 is TGCAGCGTCGCCACAGGGTTGGCGCGCCAGCCCCAGCATTTT. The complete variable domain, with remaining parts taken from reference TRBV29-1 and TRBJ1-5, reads SAVISQKPSRDICQRGTSLTIQCQVDSQVTMMFWYRQQPGQSLTLIATANQGSEATYESGFVIDKFPISRPNLTFSTLTVSNMSPEDSSIYLCSVATGLARQPQHFGDGTRLSIL.

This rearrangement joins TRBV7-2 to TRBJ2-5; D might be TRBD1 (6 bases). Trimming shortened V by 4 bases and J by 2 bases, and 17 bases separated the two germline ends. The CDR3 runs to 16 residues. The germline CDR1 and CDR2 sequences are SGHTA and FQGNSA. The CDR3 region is CASSSAVARGQETQYF. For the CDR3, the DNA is TGTGCCAGCAGCTCGGCTGTGGCTAGGGGGCAAGAGACCCAGTACTTC.

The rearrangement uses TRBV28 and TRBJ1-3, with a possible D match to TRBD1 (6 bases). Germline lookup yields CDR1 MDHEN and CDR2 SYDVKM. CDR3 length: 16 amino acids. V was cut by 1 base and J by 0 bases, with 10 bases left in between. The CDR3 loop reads CASSLLGHLSGNTIYF. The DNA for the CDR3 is TGTGCCAGCAGTTTATTGGGACACCTCTCTGGAAACACCATATATTTT. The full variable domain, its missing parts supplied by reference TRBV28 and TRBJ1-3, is DVKVTQSSRYLVKRTGEKVFLECVQDMDHENMFWYRQDPGLGLRLIYFSYDVKMKEKGDIPEGYSVSREKKERFSLILESASTNQTSMYLCASSLLGHLSGNTIYFGEGSWLTVV.

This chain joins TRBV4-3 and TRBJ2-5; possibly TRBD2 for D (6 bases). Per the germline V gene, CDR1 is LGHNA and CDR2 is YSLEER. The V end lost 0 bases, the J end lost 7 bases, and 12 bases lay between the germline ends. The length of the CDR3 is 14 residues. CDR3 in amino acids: CASSQDRLVGTQYF. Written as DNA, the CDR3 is TGCGCCAGCAGCCAAGATCGACTAGTTGGGACCCAGTACTTC.

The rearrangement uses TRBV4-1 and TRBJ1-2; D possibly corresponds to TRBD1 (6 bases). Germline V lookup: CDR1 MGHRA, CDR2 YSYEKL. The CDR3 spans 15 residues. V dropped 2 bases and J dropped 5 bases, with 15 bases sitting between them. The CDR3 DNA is TGCGCCAGCAGCCAAAGGCAGGGGCAATGGTATGGCTACACCTTC. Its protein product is CASSQRQGQWYGYTF.